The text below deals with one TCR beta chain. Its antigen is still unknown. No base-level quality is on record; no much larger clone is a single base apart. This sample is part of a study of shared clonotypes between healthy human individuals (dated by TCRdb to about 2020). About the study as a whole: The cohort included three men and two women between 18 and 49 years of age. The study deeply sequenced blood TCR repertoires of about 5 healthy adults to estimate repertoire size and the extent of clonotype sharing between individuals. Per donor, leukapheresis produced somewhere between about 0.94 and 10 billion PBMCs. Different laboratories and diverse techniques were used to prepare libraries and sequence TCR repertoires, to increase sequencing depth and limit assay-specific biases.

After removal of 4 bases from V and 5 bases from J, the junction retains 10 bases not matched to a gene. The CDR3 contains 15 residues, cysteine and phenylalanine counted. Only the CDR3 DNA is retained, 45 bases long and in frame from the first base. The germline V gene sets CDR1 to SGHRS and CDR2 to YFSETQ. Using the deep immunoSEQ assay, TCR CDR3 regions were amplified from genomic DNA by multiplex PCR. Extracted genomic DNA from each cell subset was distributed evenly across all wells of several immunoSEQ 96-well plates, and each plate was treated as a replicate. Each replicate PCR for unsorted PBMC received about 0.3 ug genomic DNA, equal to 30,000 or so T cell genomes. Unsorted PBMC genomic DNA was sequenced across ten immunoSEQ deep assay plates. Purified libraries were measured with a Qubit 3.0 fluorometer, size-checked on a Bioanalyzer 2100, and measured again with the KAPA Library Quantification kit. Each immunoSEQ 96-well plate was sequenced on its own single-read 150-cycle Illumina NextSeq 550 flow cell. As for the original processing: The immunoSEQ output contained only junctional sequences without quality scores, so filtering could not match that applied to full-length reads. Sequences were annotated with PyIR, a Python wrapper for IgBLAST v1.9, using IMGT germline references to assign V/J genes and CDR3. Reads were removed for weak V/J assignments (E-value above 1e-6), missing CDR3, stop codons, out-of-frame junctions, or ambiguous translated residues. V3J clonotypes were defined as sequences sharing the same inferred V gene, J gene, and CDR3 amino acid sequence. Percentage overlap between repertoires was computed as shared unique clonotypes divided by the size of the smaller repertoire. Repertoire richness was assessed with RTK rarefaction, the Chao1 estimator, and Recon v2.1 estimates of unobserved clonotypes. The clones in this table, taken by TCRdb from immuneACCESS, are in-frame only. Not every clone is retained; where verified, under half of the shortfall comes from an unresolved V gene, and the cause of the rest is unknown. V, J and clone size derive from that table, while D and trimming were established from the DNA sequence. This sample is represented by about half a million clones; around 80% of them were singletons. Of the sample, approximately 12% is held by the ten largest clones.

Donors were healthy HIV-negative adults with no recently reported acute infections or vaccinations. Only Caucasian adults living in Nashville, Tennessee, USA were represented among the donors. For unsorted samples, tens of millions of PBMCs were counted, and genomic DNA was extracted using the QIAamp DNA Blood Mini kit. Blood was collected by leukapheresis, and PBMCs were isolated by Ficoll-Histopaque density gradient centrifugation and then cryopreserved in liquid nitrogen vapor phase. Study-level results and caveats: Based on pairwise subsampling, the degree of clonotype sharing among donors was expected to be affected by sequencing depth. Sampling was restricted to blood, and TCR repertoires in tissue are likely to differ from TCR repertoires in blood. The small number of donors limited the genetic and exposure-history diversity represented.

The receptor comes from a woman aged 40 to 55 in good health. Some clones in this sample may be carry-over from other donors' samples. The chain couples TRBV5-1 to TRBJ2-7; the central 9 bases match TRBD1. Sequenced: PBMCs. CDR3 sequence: CASSRGTGNSNEQYF. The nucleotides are TGCGCCAGCAGCCGAGGGACAGGGAATAGCAACGAGCAGTACTTC.